This T cell receptor beta chain was retrieved from a study of identical twins. Findings and limits, study-wide: One should note that invariant MAIT and iNKT cells could partly confound zero-insertion analyses. Conclusions leaned on cross-sectional statistical analysis and did not track the same donors over time.

Germline loops: CDR1 SGDLS, CDR2 YYNGEE. The CDR3 has 15 residues. V lost 0 bases to trimming and J lost 3 bases, with 12 bases between them. From the 5' RACE reads, TCRdb called clonotypes with MiXCR, one entry per CDR3 protein. Of hundreds of thousands of distinct CDR3 sequences in the sample, roughly an eighth are singletons; the top ten hold 7.2%. In regard to this clonotype: Its antigen is as yet unknown.

The same data also contributed to another study, on yellow fever vaccine responses in identical twins.

This rearrangement joins TRBV9 to TRBJ1-1; D ambiguous. Sample: CD8+ T cells sorted from blood. The sequence was obtained from a woman aged 18-29 years in good health. In DNA form, the CDR3 reads TGTGCCAGCAGCGTAGCTGGGGTCGTGGACACTGAAGCTTTCTTT. Translation gives CASSVAGVVDTEAFF. The full variable domain, completed using reference TRBV9 and TRBJ1-1, is DSGVTQTPKHLITATGQRVTLRCSPRSGDLSVYWYQQSLDQGLQFLIQYYNGEERAKGNILERFSAQQFPDLHSELNLSSLELGDSALYFCASSVAGVVDTEAFFGQGTRLTVV.